This entry lists 19 T cell receptor beta chains sequenced from one sample in a study of blood T cells in healthy people across ages. Primers used in a second PCR of about 7 to 12 cycles were a sample-barcoded 5' primer and a J-beta primer mix. TCRdb fed the 5' RACE reads into MiXCR, producing one record per CDR3 protein. The sample has 1.5 million to 2 million distinct CDR3 sequences; roughly 52% are singletons. Sequencing was carried out using blood. The receptor set was obtained from a woman in her forties in good health.

The gene calls are TRBV9 and TRBJ2-6; 7 positions agree with TRBD1. Germline assignment: CDR1 SGDLS and CDR2 YYNGEE. The CDR3 consists of 17 residues. V shed 4 bases, J shed 1 base, and the junction held 8 bases outside the gene matches. In DNA, the CDR3 is TGTGCCAGCAGCTTACGACAGGGCGGTTCTGGGGCCAACGTCCTGACTTTC. Its protein is CASSLRQGGSGANVLTF.

This clonotype showed up just a few times. The chain combines TRBV4-1 with TRBJ1-2; 7 nucleotides agree with TRBD1. CDR1 and CDR2 (germline): MGHRA, YSYEKL. The CDR3 consists of 14 residues. V lost 0 bases to trimming and J lost 4 bases; unmatched junction nucleotides: 2. For the CDR3, the DNA is TGCGCCAGCAGCCAAGATGGGGACAGCTATGGCTACACCTTC. Translating it yields CASSQDGDSYGYTF.

Of note for this clonotype: Because the CDR3's place on the DNA is in doubt, the DNA is left out and the CDR3 is given as listed by TCRdb. The chain has TRBV18 and TRBJ2-6; the tabulated D call, TRBD1, remains unverified against the DNA. The CDR3 has 16 amino acids, counting both end residues. Germline assignment: CDR1 KGHSH and CDR2 LQKENI. CDR3 amino acids: CASSPPVGAGANVQTF.

This clonotype was recorded a few times. J is TRBJ2-7 and V is TRBV10-2; 9 bases line up with TRBD1. The germline gives CDR1 WSHSY, CDR2 SAAADI. The V segment lost 4 bases and the J segment 2 bases; nucleotides outside the gene matches: 6. The CDR3 length is 15 residues. The CDR3 loop is CASSVYRDRAYEQYF. The CDR3 DNA follows: TGCGCCAGCAGTGTTTACCGGGACAGGGCCTACGAGCAGTACTTC.

The genes are TRBV13 and TRBJ1-1, with D possibly TRBD1 on 5 matching bases. Germline loops: CDR1 PRHDT, CDR2 FYEKMQ (reference sequence). The CDR3 has 14 residues. V lost 0 bases to trimming and J lost 6 bases, with 11 bases between them. The chain's CDR3 is CASSLGTAFSEAFF. For the CDR3, the DNA is TGTGCCAGCAGCTTAGGGACAGCCTTCTCTGAAGCTTTCTTT.

This clonotype has a handful of counts. CDR3 residues: CASSLGDLRETQYF. CDR3 sequence (DNA): TGTGCCAGCAGCTTAGGCGACCTCCGAGAGACCCAGTACTTC. The chain is built from TRBV7-2 and TRBJ2-5; D is uncertain. CDR3 length: 14 residues. Trimming took off 1 base at V and 4 bases at J, with 10 bases between the two ends. The germline V gene has CDR1 SGHTA and CDR2 FQGNSA.

V is TRBV6-5 and J is TRBJ2-3, with 8 positions matching TRBD1. Germline V lookup: CDR1 MNHEY, CDR2 SVGAGI. The junction had 7 bases not matched to a gene; V was cut back by 2 bases and J by 6 bases. This CDR3 is built from 15 residues. CDR3 sequence: CASSYGQGAIDTQYF. The CDR3 DNA sequence: TGTGCCAGCAGTTACGGGCAGGGGGCCATTGATACGCAGTATTTT.

The V call is TRBV7-9, the J call TRBJ2-1; 10 bases align to TRBD2. CDR1 SEHNR and CDR2 FQNEAQ come from the germline V gene (reference sequence). Losses at the gene ends were 4 bases for V and 4 bases for J; bases not matched to a gene: 1. The CDR3 extends over 14 amino acids. The CDR3 nucleotides read TGTGCCAGCAGCTCGACTAGCGGGTACAATGAGCAGTTCTTC. Protein: CASSSTSGYNEQFF.

The V gene is TRBV29-1, the J gene TRBJ2-1; weak D call: TRBD2 (6 bases). The CDR3 has 18 amino acids. The germline V gene has CDR1 SQVTM and CDR2 ANQGSEA. Trimming stripped 8 bases from V and 2 bases from J, with 28 bases between. CDR3 loop: CSTAEGRSNRLPYNEQFF. The CDR3 DNA reads as TGCAGCACCGCAGAGGGGAGGTCAAACAGGTTACCCTACAATGAGCAGTTCTTC.

This clonotype has just a few counts. This chain joins TRBV9 and TRBJ2-6; D not resolved. Trimming cost V 0 bases and J 4 bases, with 14 bases left between them. Germline CDR1 is SGDLS and CDR2 is YYNGEE. This CDR3 is 17 amino acids long. CDR3 region: CASSVEAEAGGANVLTF. The CDR3, as DNA: TGTGCCAGCAGCGTAGAGGCCGAGGCCGGGGGGGCCAACGTCCTGACTTTC.

V is TRBV13 and J is TRBJ2-4; unclear D gene. V was clipped by 1 base and J by 6 bases, with 13 bases between them. CDR1 is PRHDT and CDR2 is FYEKMQ in the germline V gene (reference sequence). The CDR3 sequence is 15 residues long. The CDR3 coding sequence is TGTGCCAGCAGCTTAGCTGATTTGGTAGGAAACATTCAGTACTTC. This sequence encodes CASSLADLVGNIQYF.

This chain links TRBV10-3 with TRBJ2-4; the D gene could be TRBD1 or TRBD2 (5 bases each). The J call may be wrong; the DNA end is better matched by TRBJ2-5. The CDR3 loop spans 14 amino acids. The germline gives CDR1 ENHRY, CDR2 SYGVKD. CDR3 region: CAISVGGQGETQYF. In nucleotides, the CDR3 is TGTGCCATCAGTGTTGGCGGGCAGGGTGAGACCCAGTACTTC.

A note on this clonotype: An end of the junction does not agree with germline; a read error may underlie this. The V and J genes are TRBV20-1 and TRBJ1-1; the D is unclear. The CDR3 has 11 amino acids. Per germline, CDR1 DFQATT and CDR2 SNEGSKA (reference sequence). CDR3 amino acids: CIASAGAEAFF. The CDR3 bases are TGCATTGCTAGTGCCGGGGCTGAAGCTTTCTTT.

CDR3 loop: CASSSSSGDTDTQYF. In nucleotides, the CDR3 is TGTGCCAGCAGCTCCTCTAGCGGGGACACAGATACGCAGTATTTT. This chain uses TRBV7-9 with TRBJ2-3, with 9 bases matching TRBD2. This CDR3 has 15 amino acids. J was trimmed by 2 bases and V by 4 bases; bases with no gene match: 4. In germline, CDR1 is SEHNR, CDR2 FQNEAQ (reference sequence).

This sequence joins TRBV19 and TRBJ1-2; no clear D gene. CDR1 and CDR2 from the germline V gene are LNHDA and SQIVND (reference sequence). This CDR3 has 13 residues. Between the trimmed V and J ends, which lost 11 bases and 3 bases, there was a span of 16 bases. The CDR3: CAANGRRDYGYTF. CDR3 in DNA: TGTGCCGCCAATGGAAGGCGCGACTATGGCTACACCTTC.

The chain recombines TRBV12-3 or TRBV12-4 with TRBJ2-4; tentatively, D is TRBD1 or TRBD2 (5 bases each). The DNA matches TRBJ2-7 better at its end, which makes the J call doubtful. The CDR3 contains 14 residues. The CDR3 DNA reads TGTGCCAGCAGTCCCCGGGGCACCGGGAACGAGCAGTACTTC. This encodes CASSPRGTGNEQYF.

The J gene is TRBJ1-2, the V gene TRBV27; D perhaps matches TRBD1 (5 bases). The CDR3 extends over 14 amino acids. Germline lookup yields CDR1 MNHEY and CDR2 SMNVEV (reference sequence). V lost 5 bases and J lost 4, with 14 bases in between. CDR3 sequence reads: CASSAQFQGYGYTF. The CDR3 DNA follows: TGTGCCAGCAGTGCACAGTTTCAGGGCTATGGCTACACCTTC.

The chain combines TRBV12-3 or TRBV12-4 with TRBJ1-6, with a possible D match to TRBD1 (6 bases). Trimming removed 7 bases at V and 9 bases at J, with 19 bases between. The CDR3 has 15 amino acids. This chain's CDR3 is CASTVLGPGASPLHF. DNA for the CDR3: TGTGCCAGCACCGTACTTGGGCCAGGGGCTTCACCCCTCCACTTT.

The CDR3 loop is CASSLGRGGNYEQFF. The CDR3 region has the DNA TGCGCCAGCAGCTTGGGGCGGGGGGGCAACTATGAGCAGTTCTTC. The chain combines TRBV5-1 with TRBJ2-1; 9 bases agree with TRBD2. The CDR3 runs to 15 residues. Germline V gene lookup returns CDR1 SGHRS and CDR2 YFSETQ. The V segment lost 0 bases and the J segment 8 bases; nucleotides outside the gene matches: 6.